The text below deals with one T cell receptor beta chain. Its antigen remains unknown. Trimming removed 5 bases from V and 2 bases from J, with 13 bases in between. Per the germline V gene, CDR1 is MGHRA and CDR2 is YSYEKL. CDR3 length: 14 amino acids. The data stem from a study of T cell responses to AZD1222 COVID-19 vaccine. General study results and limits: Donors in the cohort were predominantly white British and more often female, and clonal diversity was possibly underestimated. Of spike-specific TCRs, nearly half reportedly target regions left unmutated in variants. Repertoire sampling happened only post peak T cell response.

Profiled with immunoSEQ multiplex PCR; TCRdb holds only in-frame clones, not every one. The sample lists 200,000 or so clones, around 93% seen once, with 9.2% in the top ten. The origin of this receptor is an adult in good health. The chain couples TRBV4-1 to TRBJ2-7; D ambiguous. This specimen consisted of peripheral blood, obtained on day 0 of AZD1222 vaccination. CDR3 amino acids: CASSEIGGAYEQYF. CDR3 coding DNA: TGCGCCAGCAGCGAAATCGGCGGAGCCTACGAGCAGTACTTC.